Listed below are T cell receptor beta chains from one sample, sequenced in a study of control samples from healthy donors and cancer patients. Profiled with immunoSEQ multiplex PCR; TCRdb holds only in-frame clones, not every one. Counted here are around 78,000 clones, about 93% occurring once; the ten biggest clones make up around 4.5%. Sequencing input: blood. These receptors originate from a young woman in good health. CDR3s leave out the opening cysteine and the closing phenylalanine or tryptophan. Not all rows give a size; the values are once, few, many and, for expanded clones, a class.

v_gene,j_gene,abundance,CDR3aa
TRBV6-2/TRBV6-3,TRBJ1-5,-,ASRPPGQGTQPQH
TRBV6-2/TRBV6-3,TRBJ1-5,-,ASSYLTGGPSNQPQH
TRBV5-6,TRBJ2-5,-,ASSFSTWTHQETQY
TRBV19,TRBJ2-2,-,ASSIPKGGRTGELF
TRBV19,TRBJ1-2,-,ASSDNRDRGLNYGYT
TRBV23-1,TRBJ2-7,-,ASSPSDWLNYEQY
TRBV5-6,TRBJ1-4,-,ASSLGQGAYNEKLF
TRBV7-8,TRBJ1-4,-,ASSLISPTLNEKLF
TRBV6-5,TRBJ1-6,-,ASSFTDSSGNSPLH
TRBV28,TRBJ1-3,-,ASSPGTARFSGNTIY
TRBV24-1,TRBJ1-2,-,ATSDFTGGGYT
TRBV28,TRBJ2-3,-,ASSLRAGDSSTDTQY
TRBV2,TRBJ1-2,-,ASSGDSPNLNYGYT
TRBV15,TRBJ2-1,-,ATSRDIEREVLNEQF
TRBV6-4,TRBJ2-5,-,ASSESGTGGETQY
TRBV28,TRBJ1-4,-,ASSFLSMATNEKLF
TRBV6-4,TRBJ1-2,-,ASSDGSYGYT
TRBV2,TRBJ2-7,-,ASRLAGEYEQY
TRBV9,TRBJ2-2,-,ASSVRAGRGSFGELF
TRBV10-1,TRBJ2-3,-,ASSHSGSCTDTQY
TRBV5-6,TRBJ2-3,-,ASSGEVLDTQY
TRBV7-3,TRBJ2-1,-,ASSPERHYNEQF
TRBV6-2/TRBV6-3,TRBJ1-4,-,ASSYSSQGSEKLF
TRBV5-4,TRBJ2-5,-,ASSLPGGETQY
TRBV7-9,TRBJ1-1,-,ASSNYTGRVKTEAF
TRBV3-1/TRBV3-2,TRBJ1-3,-,ASSQGFMSYSSGNTIY
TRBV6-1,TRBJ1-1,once,ASSEDRLEAF
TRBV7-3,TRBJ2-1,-,ASSISPGEQF
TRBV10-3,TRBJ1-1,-,AISDWRVGMSTEAF
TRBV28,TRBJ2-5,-,ASSLSPGTQETQY
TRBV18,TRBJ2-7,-,ASSPGQSEQY
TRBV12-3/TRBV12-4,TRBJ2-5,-,ASSFETQY
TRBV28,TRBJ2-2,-,ASSLVSGGAGKANTGELF
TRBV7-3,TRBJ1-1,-,ASSLAGGVAAF
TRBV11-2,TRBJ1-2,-,ASSLDHGGYT
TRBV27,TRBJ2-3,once,ASSLAKITDTQY
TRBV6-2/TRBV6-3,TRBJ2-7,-,ASSYPPPGQGGSLYSYEQY
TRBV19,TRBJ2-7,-,ASSIGTAYEQY
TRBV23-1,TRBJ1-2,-,ASRPSNNLDRGLETYGYT
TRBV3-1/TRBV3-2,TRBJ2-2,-,ASSRTGNGGELF
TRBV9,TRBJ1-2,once,ASSVLGQVGGYT
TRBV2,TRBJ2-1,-,ASTAGQGIYNEQF
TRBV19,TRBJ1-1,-,ASSIVVLGNTEAF
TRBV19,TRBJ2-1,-,ASSIQGLAGVPLPNEQF
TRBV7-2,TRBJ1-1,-,ASSKDRGSLMNTEAF
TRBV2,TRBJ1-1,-,ASKIGSPRLSTEAF
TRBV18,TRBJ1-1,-,ASSWGPGEAF
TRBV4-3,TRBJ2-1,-,ASSRDRGPYNEQF
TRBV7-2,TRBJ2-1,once,ASSLGLGAYNEQF
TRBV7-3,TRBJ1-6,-,ASSATGFGSPLH
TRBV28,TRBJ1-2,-,ASSSWGQQNYGYT
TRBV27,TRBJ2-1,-,ASSPQGFAYNEQF
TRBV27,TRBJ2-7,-,ASRTAAGAPYEQY
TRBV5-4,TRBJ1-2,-,VSSLVPLGGYGYT